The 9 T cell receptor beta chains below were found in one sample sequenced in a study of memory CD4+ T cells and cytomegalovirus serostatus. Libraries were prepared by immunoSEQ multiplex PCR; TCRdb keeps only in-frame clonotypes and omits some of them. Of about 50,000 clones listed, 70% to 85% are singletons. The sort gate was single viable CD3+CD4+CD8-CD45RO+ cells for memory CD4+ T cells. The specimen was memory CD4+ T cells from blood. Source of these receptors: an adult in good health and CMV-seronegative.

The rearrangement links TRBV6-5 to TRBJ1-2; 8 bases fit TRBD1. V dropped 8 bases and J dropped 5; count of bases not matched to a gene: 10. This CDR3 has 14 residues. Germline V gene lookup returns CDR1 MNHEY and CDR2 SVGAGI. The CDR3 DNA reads TGTGCCAGCGGCACCTCAGGGGGCCAGTATGGCTACACCTTC. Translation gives CASGTSGGQYGYTF.

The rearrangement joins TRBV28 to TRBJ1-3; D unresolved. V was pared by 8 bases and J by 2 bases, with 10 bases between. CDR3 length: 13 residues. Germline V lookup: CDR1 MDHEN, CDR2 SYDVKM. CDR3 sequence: CASFRAPGNTIYF. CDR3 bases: TGTGCCAGCTTTCGGGCGCCTGGAAACACCATATATTTT. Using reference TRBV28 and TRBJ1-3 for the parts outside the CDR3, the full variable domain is DVKVTQSSRYLVKRTGEKVFLECVQDMDHENMFWYRQDPGLGLRLIYFSYDVKMKEKGDIPEGYSVSREKKERFSLILESASTNQTSMYLCASFRAPGNTIYFGEGSWLTVV.

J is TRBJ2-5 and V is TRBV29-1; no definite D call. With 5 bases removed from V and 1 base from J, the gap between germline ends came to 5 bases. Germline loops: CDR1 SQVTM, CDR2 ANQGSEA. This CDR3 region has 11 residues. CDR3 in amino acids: CSVRPQETQYF. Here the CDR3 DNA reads TGCAGCGTTCGACCCCAAGAGACCCAGTACTTC.

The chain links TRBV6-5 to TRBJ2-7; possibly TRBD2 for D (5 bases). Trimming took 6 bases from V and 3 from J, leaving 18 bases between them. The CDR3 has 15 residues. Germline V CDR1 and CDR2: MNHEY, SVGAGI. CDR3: CASSTQPAGGYEQYF. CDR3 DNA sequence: TGTGCCAGCAGCACCCAGCCGGCAGGAGGCTACGAGCAGTACTTC.

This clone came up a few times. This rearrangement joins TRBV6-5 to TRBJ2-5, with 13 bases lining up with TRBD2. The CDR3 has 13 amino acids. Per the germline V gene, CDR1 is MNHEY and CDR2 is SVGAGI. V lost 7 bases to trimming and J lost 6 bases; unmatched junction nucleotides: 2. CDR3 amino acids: CASKLAGGQTQYF. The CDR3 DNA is TGTGCCAGCAAACTAGCGGGGGGGCAGACCCAGTACTTC.

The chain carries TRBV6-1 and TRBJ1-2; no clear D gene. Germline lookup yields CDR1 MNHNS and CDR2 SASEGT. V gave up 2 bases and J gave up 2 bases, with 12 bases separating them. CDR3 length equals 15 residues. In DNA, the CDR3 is TGTGCCAGCAGTGAAAGCGGACTTGCCAACTATGGCTACACCTTC. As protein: CASSESGLANYGYTF.

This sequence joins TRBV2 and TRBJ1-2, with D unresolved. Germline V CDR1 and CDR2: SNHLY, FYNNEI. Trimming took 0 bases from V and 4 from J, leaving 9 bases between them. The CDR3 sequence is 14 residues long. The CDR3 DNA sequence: TGTGCCAGCAGTGAAGCGCGGCAGTCCTATGGCTACACCTTC. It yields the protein CASSEARQSYGYTF.

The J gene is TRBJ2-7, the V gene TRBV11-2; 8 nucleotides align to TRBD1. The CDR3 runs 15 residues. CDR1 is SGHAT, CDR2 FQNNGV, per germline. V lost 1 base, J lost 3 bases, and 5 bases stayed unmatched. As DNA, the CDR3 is TGTGCCAGCAGCTTAGGACAGGGGCCCTTCTACGAGCAGTACTTC. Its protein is CASSLGQGPFYEQYF.

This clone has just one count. CDR3 in DNA: TGTGCCAGCAGTCCGACAGGGGATGGCTTTTCGGCCCTCCACTTT. Amino acids: CASSPTGDGFSALHF. The chain uses TRBV2 and TRBJ1-6; 8 bases fit TRBD1. Germline assignment: CDR1 SNHLY and CDR2 FYNNEI. This CDR3 spans 15 amino acids. Germline trimming cut 5 bases from V and 14 bases from J; bases unmatched to any gene: 14.